This entry concerns a single T cell receptor beta chain. Profiling relied on immunoSEQ multiplex PCR, and the TCRdb table lists in-frame clones only, not all of them. The table includes around 37,000 clones, roughly nine tenths detected once. The sample originates from a study of T cell changes during pregnancy in multiple sclerosis. Trimming removed 0 bases at V and 5 bases at J, with 8 bases between. There are 14 residues in the CDR3. Germline values: CDR1 SEHNR, CDR2 FQNEAQ (reference sequence). This receptor was taken from a female donor with multiple sclerosis, enrolled in a pregnancy study. Material: CD8+ T cells from peripheral blood mononuclear cells, obtained in the second trimester of pregnancy. V is TRBV7-9 and J is TRBJ2-1; D unclear. This CDR3 reads CASSLAAGDNEQFF. As DNA, the CDR3 is TGTGCCAGCAGCTTAGCGGCCGGAGACAATGAGCAGTTCTTC.